The present T cell receptor (beta chain) was sequenced within a study of blood T cell repertoires in COVID-19. Study-level information: T cells, B-cell-depleted T cells, or PBMCs supplied cDNA or gDNA.

Original analysis: Using reference gene primer amplification, nucleated cell counts were estimated. The table came from immunoSEQ multiplex PCR; TCRdb's copy has only in-frame clones and leaves some out. V, J and clone size are those of that table, while D and trimming were read from the DNA. Among more than 200,000 clones listed, around 84% were seen once. This clone has a single count. There are 15 residues in the CDR3. The V gene's germline CDR1 is MGHDK and CDR2 SYGVNS. V was trimmed by 6 bases and J by 2 bases, leaving 13 bases between them. The sample taken for sequencing was peripheral blood. J is TRBJ2-2 and V is TRBV25-1; D might be TRBD2 (5 bases). This TCR was recovered from a man aged 50-59 years with acute or convalescent COVID-19. The DNA of the CDR3 is TGTGCCAGCAGCGAGAGTCTAGCCAACACCGGGGAGCTGTTTTTT. It codes for CASSESLANTGELFF.